The 14 T cell receptor beta chains below were found in one sample sequenced in a study of shared clonotypes between healthy human individuals. Clones were read by immunoSEQ multiplex PCR, and TCRdb kept only the in-frame ones, dropping some. The data contain about 2,200,000 clones, approximately 94% of them singletons. Terminally differentiated effector memory CD45RA+ cells were left out of the naive CD8 fraction, which was CD45RO-negative and positively selected for CCR7. Sequenced sample: naive CD8+ T cells from PBMCs. These receptors originate from a man aged 18 to 29 in good health. Some clones in this sample may be carry-over from other donors' samples.

The chain combines TRBV28 with TRBJ2-3; D is possibly TRBD2 (5 bases). The CDR3 contains 15 residues. Looked up from germline, CDR1 is MDHEN and CDR2 is SYDVKM. V was cut by 1 base and J by 4 bases, with 12 bases left in between. CDR3 bases: TGTGCCAGCAGTTTATCCTACGAGGGCCCAGATACGCAGTATTTT. Translation gives CASSLSYEGPDTQYF.

Note on this clone: The same CDR3 also results from other DNA sequences found in this sample. J is TRBJ2-7 and V is TRBV4-1; D is ambiguous. The germline V gene has CDR1 MGHRA and CDR2 YSYEKL. CDR3 length equals 15 residues. Trimming took 0 bases from V and 0 from J, leaving 9 bases between them. CDR3: CASSQDPRSSYEQYF. The CDR3 nucleotides are TGCGCCAGCAGCCAAGACCCACGCAGCTCCTACGAGCAGTACTTC.

The rearrangement joins TRBV27 to TRBJ2-7; tentatively, D is TRBD2 (5 bases). Trimming left V 3 bases short and J 6 bases short, with 12 bases between. The CDR3 extends over 13 amino acids. CDR1 is MNHEY and CDR2 is SMNVEV in the germline V gene (reference sequence). CDR3 sequence (DNA): TGTGCCAGCAGTTTTTATGGCGGAGGCGAGCAGTACTTC. Its translation: CASSFYGGGEQYF.

The CDR3 nucleotides read TGTGCCAGCAGTCCACCCCCAGGGGGTGTCGATGAAAAACTGTTTTTT. It encodes CASSPPPGGVDEKLFF. This chain joins TRBV28 and TRBJ1-4; 7 bases are shared with TRBD1. The germline V gene has CDR1 MDHEN and CDR2 SYDVKM. The V segment lost 5 bases and the J segment 6 bases; nucleotides outside the gene matches: 12. This CDR3 has 16 residues. Together with reference TRBV28 and TRBJ1-4, the CDR3 gives the full variable domain: DVKVTQSSRYLVKRTGEKVFLECVQDMDHENMFWYRQDPGLGLRLIYFSYDVKMKEKGDIPEGYSVSREKKERFSLILESASTNQTSMYLCASSPPPGGVDEKLFFGSGTQLSVL.

This clone has only one observation. The chain is built from TRBV28 and TRBJ1-1; TRBD1 matches at 7 bases. Losses at the gene ends were 2 bases for V and 8 bases for J; bases not matched to a gene: 8. CDR1 is MDHEN, CDR2 SYDVKM, per germline. This CDR3 is built from 14 residues. CDR3 loop: CASSLKLGTAEAFF. CDR3 in DNA: TGTGCCAGCAGTTTAAAACTCGGGACAGCAGAAGCTTTCTTT.

V and J are TRBV29-1 and TRBJ2-1, with TRBD2 as a possible D gene (5 bases). The CDR3 consists of 11 residues. V lost 6 bases to trimming and J lost 9 bases, with 12 bases between them. Germline V gives CDR1 SQVTM, CDR2 ANQGSEA. The CDR3, as DNA: TGCAGCGTGAGGCTAGCCGCTGAGCAGTTCTTC. It encodes CSVRLAAEQFF.

The chain links TRBV28 to TRBJ1-1; 7 bases agree with TRBD1. This CDR3 has 14 residues. J lost 3 bases, V lost 7 bases, and 8 bases had no gene match. From germline, CDR1 is MDHEN and CDR2 SYDVKM. In DNA, the CDR3 is TGTGCCAGCACCCTGACAGGGAGGGACACTGAAGCTTTCTTT. The encoded protein is CASTLTGRDTEAFF.

The J gene is TRBJ1-1, the V gene TRBV6-1, with D hard to call. Trimming took 3 bases from V and 0 from J, leaving 14 bases between them. The CDR3 has 16 amino acids. CDR1 is MNHNS and CDR2 is SASEGT in the germline V gene. CDR3 in amino acids: CASSESRRRLNTEAFF. The CDR3 DNA reads as TGTGCCAGCAGTGAGAGTCGACGGAGATTGAACACTGAAGCTTTCTTT.

J is TRBJ1-3 and V is TRBV28; the D gene is possibly TRBD1 (6 bases). V was trimmed by 6 bases and J by 0 bases, leaving 12 bases between them. Germline lookup yields CDR1 MDHEN and CDR2 SYDVKM. The CDR3 runs to 15 residues. The CDR3 loop reads CASSQDSSSGNTIYF. The DNA of the CDR3 is TGTGCCAGCAGCCAGGACAGTAGCTCTGGAAACACCATATATTTT.

On this clone: This CDR3 is also generated by other DNA sequences in the sample. V usage is TRBV27 and J usage is TRBJ1-1; D is unclear. The CDR3 is made up of 12 amino acids. Trimming cost V 6 bases and J 2 bases, with 7 bases left between them. CDR1 and CDR2 (germline): MNHEY, SMNVEV (reference sequence). The CDR3 nucleotides read TGTGCCAGCAGGAAGGGCAACACTGAAGCTTTCTTT. Protein: CASRKGNTEAFF.

The V gene is TRBV27, the J gene TRBJ2-5; 10 bases map to TRBD2. The CDR3 totals 15 residues. The J segment lost 5 bases and the V segment lost 4 bases, leaving 7 bases of the junction unmatched. Germline loops: CDR1 MNHEY, CDR2 SMNVEV (reference sequence). CDR3 amino acids: CASSYKSGRGETQYF. The CDR3 DNA follows: TGTGCCAGCAGTTATAAAAGCGGGAGGGGGGAGACCCAGTACTTC.

V gene TRBV4-1 combines with J gene TRBJ1-1, with 8 nucleotides matching TRBD1. Per germline, CDR1 MGHRA and CDR2 YSYEKL. With V trimmed by 6 bases and J by 1 base, 4 bases remained unmatched. The CDR3 is 14 residues long. This CDR3 is CASRSGQANTEAFF. CDR3 DNA: TGCGCCAGCAGGTCGGGACAGGCGAACACTGAAGCTTTCTTT.

This clone turned up a few times. This chain uses TRBV29-1 with TRBJ1-1, with D possibly being TRBD1 (5 bases). This CDR3 is built from 11 residues. CDR1 is SQVTM, CDR2 ANQGSEA, per germline. V lost 6 bases to trimming and J lost 5 bases, with 10 bases between them. CDR3 in DNA: TGCAGCGTCCCGGGGCCGACTGAAGCTTTCTTT. Its translation is CSVPGPTEAFF.

The rearrangement joins TRBV4-3 to TRBJ1-2; 7 nucleotides agree with TRBD1. With 2 bases clipped from V and 0 bases from J, the junction kept 6 bases outside the gene matches. Germline CDR1 and CDR2: LGHNA and YSLEER. The CDR3 has 16 residues. The CDR3 DNA reads as TGCGCCAGCAGCCAACAACAGGGGTCCCCTAACTATGGCTACACCTTC. It specifies CASSQQQGSPNYGYTF.